These 30 T cell receptor beta chains were sequenced from one sample in a study of T and B cells in COVID-19 patients. BIOMED2 TRB-A/B primer pools were used in multiplex TRB PCR. TCRdb re-called the multiplex PCR reads with MiXCR, one entry per CDR3 protein. The data hold around 3,000 distinct CDR3 sequences, with roughly 25% observed a single time. TRB was amplified from about 250-500 ng of blood genomic DNA. The sample consisted of blood. These TCRs come from a human donor with active COVID-19.

This clonotype is categorized as medium-sized (0.01 to 0.1%). CDR3 protein: CASSAGTGVRDIQYF. CDR3 nucleotides: TGTGCCAGCTCAGCCGGGACAGGGGTGAGGGACATTCAGTACTTC. The rearrangement links TRBV18 to TRBJ2-4, with 10 nucleotides matching TRBD1. The V gene end was trimmed by 5 bases and the J gene end by 8 bases; junction bases not matched to a gene: 9. This CDR3 spans 15 amino acids. Germline assignment: CDR1 KGHSH and CDR2 LQKENI.

In its sample, this clonotype is medium-sized. V and J are TRBV6-5 and TRBJ2-5, with D tentatively TRBD1 or TRBD2 (5 bases each). The CDR3 has 13 amino acids. Germline values: CDR1 MNHEY, CDR2 SVGAGI. Between the trimmed V and J ends, which lost 5 bases and 3 bases, there was a span of 10 bases. CDR3 bases: TGTGCCAGCAGTCGGGGACCCGAAGAGACCCAGTACTTC. This translates into CASSRGPEETQYF.

The V gene is TRBV7-2, the J gene TRBJ2-5; D could derive from TRBD1 or TRBD2 (5 bases each). Per germline, CDR1 SGHTA and CDR2 FQGNSA. V lost 1 base, J lost 5 bases, and 11 bases lay in between. The CDR3 has 14 residues. Here the CDR3 reads CASSLGGNRETQYF. CDR3 DNA sequence: TGTGCCAGCAGCTTAGGGGGGAACCGGGAGACCCAGTACTTC.

This clonotype is classed as medium-sized. The gene calls are TRBV6-4 and TRBJ2-3; 8 bases match TRBD2. Germline V gene lookup returns CDR1 MRHNA and CDR2 SNTAGT. J gave up 8 bases and V 5 bases, and 12 bases lay outside the gene matches. The CDR3 totals 15 residues. The CDR3 DNA is TGTGCCAGCAGTCCTGGTTTAGCGGGGTCGGCTACGCAGTATTTT. This gives the protein CASSPGLAGSATQYF.

By sample fraction, this clonotype is medium-sized. The chain combines TRBV19 with TRBJ2-1, with 7 bases matching TRBD1. Looked up from germline, CDR1 is LNHDA and CDR2 is SQIVND (reference sequence). The CDR3 covers 16 residues. With V trimmed by 3 bases and J by 7 bases, 12 bases remained unmatched. CDR3 sequence: CASSILGTANGNEQFF. CDR3 in DNA: TGTGCCAGTAGTATTCTCGGGACAGCCAATGGTAATGAGCAGTTCTTC.

This clonotype counts as large. The rearrangement links TRBV29-1 to TRBJ2-7; possibly TRBD1 for D (6 bases). This CDR3 region has 12 residues. Germline loops: CDR1 SQVTM, CDR2 ANQGSEA. Trimming removed 8 bases at V and 3 bases at J, with 14 bases between. The CDR3 sequence is CSFGQTNYEQYF. For the CDR3, the DNA is TGCAGCTTCGGACAGACAAACTACGAGCAGTACTTC.

By share of the sample, this clonotype is medium-sized. The rearrangement uses TRBV12-3 or TRBV12-4 and TRBJ2-2, with D uncertain. CDR3 length equals 12 residues. The V end lost 6 bases, the J end lost 1 base, and 3 bases lay between the germline ends. In nucleotides, the CDR3 is TGTGCCAGCAGCATGAACACCGGGGAGCTGTTTTTT. Amino acid sequence: CASSMNTGELFF.

By share, this clonotype counts as medium-sized. The chain carries TRBV5-6 and TRBJ1-2; tentatively, D is TRBD1 (5 bases). The CDR3 runs to 13 residues. V was clipped by 4 bases and J by 4 bases, with 11 bases between them. Germline V lookup: CDR1 SGHDT, CDR2 YYEEEE. Here the CDR3 reads CASSLLGTYGYTF. CDR3 nucleotides: TGTGCCAGCAGCCTCCTGGGGACCTATGGCTACACCTTC.

In this sample, this clonotype is medium-sized. The chain uses TRBV18 and TRBJ2-4; 7 bases fit TRBD1. The CDR3 is made up of 16 amino acids. CDR1 is KGHSH, CDR2 LQKENI, per germline. The V gene end was trimmed by 4 bases and the J gene end by 0 bases; junction bases not matched to a gene: 6. The CDR3 region has the DNA TGTGCCAGCTCACGTTTAGACAGGGTAGCCAAAAACATTCAGTACTTC. Translated: CASSRLDRVAKNIQYF.

This clonotype is medium-sized (0.01 to 0.1%). The chain employs TRBV5-4 and TRBJ2-5; D is possibly TRBD1 (6 bases). CDR1 and CDR2 from the germline V gene are SGHNT and YYREEE (reference sequence). V shed 4 bases and J shed 7 bases, with 14 bases lying between them. The CDR3 has 13 amino acids. CDR3 DNA sequence: TGTGCCAGCAGCCTTACAGGGATCGGGACCCAGTACTTC. It yields the protein CASSLTGIGTQYF.

This clonotype is judged medium-sized (0.01 to 0.1%). V and J are TRBV27 and TRBJ1-2; tentatively, D is TRBD1 (5 bases). This CDR3 spans 14 amino acids. Per the germline V gene, CDR1 is MNHEY and CDR2 is SMNVEV (reference sequence). Trimming cost V 2 bases and J 2 bases, with 9 bases left between them. In DNA, the CDR3 is TGTGCCAGCAGTTTACAGGGAGGAAACTATGGCTACACCTTC. Residues: CASSLQGGNYGYTF.

A few counts support this clonotype. The chain has TRBV5-6 and TRBJ1-2; 9 positions match TRBD1. Germline trimming cut 0 bases from V and 3 bases from J; bases unmatched to any gene: 3. The germline CDR1 and CDR2 sequences are SGHDT and YYEEEE. CDR3 length: 15 amino acids. The chain's CDR3 is CASSLDRGLHYGYTF. The CDR3 nucleotides are TGTGCCAGCAGCTTGGACAGGGGGCTACACTATGGCTACACCTTC.

This clonotype is medium-sized in the sample. The chain joins TRBV27 to TRBJ1-6, with 8 bases lining up with TRBD1. Germline V lookup: CDR1 MNHEY, CDR2 SMNVEV (reference sequence). This CDR3 contains 14 residues. J gave up 5 bases and V 4 bases, and 1 base lay outside the gene matches. The chain's CDR3 is CASSWTGNNSPLHF. The CDR3 nucleotides are TGTGCCAGCAGTTGGACAGGGAATAATTCACCCCTCCACTTT.

J is TRBJ1-1 and V is TRBV11-3; the match to TRBD1 covers 10 bases. Unmatched junction bases numbered 7, after V lost 7 bases and J lost 2 bases. This CDR3 is built from 15 residues. The germline CDR1 and CDR2 sequences are SGHNT and YENEEA. As DNA, the CDR3 is TGTGCCAGCAACATAAGGACAGGGGGAAACACTGAAGCTTTCTTT. This codes for CASNIRTGGNTEAFF. The full variable domain, its missing parts supplied by reference TRBV11-3 and TRBJ1-1, is EAGVVQSPRYKIIEKKQPVAFWCNPISGHNTLYWYLQNLGQGPELLIRYENEEAVDDSQLPKDRFSAERLKGVDSTLKIQPAELGDSAVYLCASNIRTGGNTEAFFGQGTRLTVV.

This clonotype ranks as medium-sized. The J gene is TRBJ2-3, the V gene TRBV5-1; 10 nucleotides align to TRBD2. Germline values: CDR1 SGHRS, CDR2 YFSETQ. The ends lost 2 bases at V and 2 bases at J; junction bases unmatched: 5. The CDR3 is 16 amino acids. CDR3 DNA sequence: TGCGCCAGCAGCTTATCTAGCGGGGGCCTCACAGATACGCAGTATTTT. This sequence encodes CASSLSSGGLTDTQYF. The full variable domain, with the rest looked up from reference TRBV5-1 and TRBJ2-3, is KAGVTQTPRYLIKTRGQQVTLSCSPISGHRSVSWYQQTPGQGLQFLFEYFSETQRNKGNFPGRFSGRQFSNSRSEMNVSTLELGDSALYLCASSLSSGGLTDTQYFGPGTRLTVL.

The gene calls are TRBV10-2 and TRBJ1-4; the D is unclear. CDR3 length equals 15 residues. CDR1 and CDR2 from the germline V gene are WSHSY and SAAADI. V was clipped by 2 bases and J by 0 bases, with 7 bases between them. CDR3 region: CASSEVPATNEKLFF. The CDR3 region has the DNA TGCGCCAGCAGTGAGGTGCCAGCAACTAATGAAAAACTGTTTTTT.

This clonotype is medium-sized in the sample. This rearrangement joins TRBV30 to TRBJ1-5, with a possible D match to TRBD1 (6 bases). Germline CDR1 GTSNPN, CDR2 SVGIG (reference sequence). Trimming left V 2 bases short and J 5 bases short, with 10 bases between. This CDR3 contains 13 residues. CDR3 DNA sequence: TGTGCCTGGAGTAAGGGGGGGGATCAGCCCCAGCATTTT. Amino acids: CAWSKGGDQPQHF.

In its sample, this clonotype ranks as medium-sized (0.01 to 0.1%). The CDR3, as DNA: TGTGCCAGCAGCACCAGATCAGGAAACACCATATATTTT. It yields the protein CASSTRSGNTIYF. The chain combines TRBV27 with TRBJ1-3; D is ambiguous. Trimming stripped 6 bases from V and 4 bases from J, with 10 bases between. The CDR3 is 13 amino acids. Germline loops: CDR1 MNHEY, CDR2 SMNVEV (reference sequence).

By share, this clonotype ranks as large (0.1 to 1%). This sequence joins TRBV11-3 and TRBJ2-5; D uncertain. Germline V gene lookup returns CDR1 SGHNT and CDR2 YENEEA. Trimming took 3 bases from V and 4 from J, leaving 9 bases between them. CDR3 size: 13 residues. CDR3 sequence: CASSFTGRETQYF. The DNA of the CDR3 is TGTGCCAGCAGCTTTACGGGCCGAGAGACCCAGTACTTC.

Only a few counts were recorded for this clonotype. The chain employs TRBV4-1 and TRBJ2-7; D gene ambiguous. Trimming shortened V by 6 bases and J by 7 bases, and 16 bases separated the two germline ends. The CDR3 covers 13 residues. Per germline, CDR1 MGHRA and CDR2 YSYEKL. DNA of the CDR3: TGCGCCAGCAGTCAGTTCACTTCTGAGGAGCAGTACTTC. This gives the protein CASSQFTSEEQYF.

As concerns this clonotype: A much larger clone is a single base away; this may be a read error. The chain joins TRBV6-1 to TRBJ1-5; D uncertain. The CDR3 is 13 amino acids. The germline V gene has CDR1 MNHNS and CDR2 SASEGT. In DNA, the CDR3 is TGTGCCGGCAGAGCTTCTTCCAATCAGCCCCAGCATTTT. Translating gives CAGRASSNQPQHF.

V and J are TRBV20-1 and TRBJ2-3, with 8 bases identical to TRBD1. The germline gives CDR1 DFQATT, CDR2 SNEGSKA (reference sequence). The CDR3 is 16 residues long. The V gene end was trimmed by 5 bases and the J gene end by 5 bases; junction bases not matched to a gene: 15. In DNA, the CDR3 is TGCAGTGCTCCAAGAGAGAGGGGCAGGGGGCAAGATACGCAGTATTTT. Its protein is CSAPRERGRGQDTQYF.

This clonotype ranks as medium-sized (0.01 to 0.1%). J is TRBJ1-2 and V is TRBV27; possibly TRBD1 for D (6 bases). In germline, CDR1 is MNHEY, CDR2 SMNVEV (reference sequence). Trimming left V 6 bases short and J 7 bases short, with 15 bases between. CDR3 length equals 13 residues. CDR3 in amino acids: CASSLRGLGGYTF. The CDR3 DNA reads as TGTGCCAGCAGCCTCAGGGGCCTCGGTGGCTACACCTTC.

By share of the sample, this clonotype is large. The chain has TRBV15 and TRBJ2-5; 8 nucleotides align to TRBD2. The CDR3 is 13 residues long. Germline lookup yields CDR1 LNHNV and CDR2 YYDKDF (reference sequence). The V segment lost 3 bases and the J segment 5 bases; nucleotides outside the gene matches: 2. The chain's CDR3 is CATSRIAGETQYF. CDR3 nucleotide sequence: TGTGCCACCAGCAGGATAGCGGGGGAGACCCAGTACTTC. The full variable domain, completed using reference TRBV15 and TRBJ2-5, is DAMVIQNPRYQVTQFGKPVTLSCSQTLNHNVMYWYQQKSSQAPKLLFHYYDKDFNNEADTPDNFQSRRPNTSFCFLDIRSPGLGDTAMYLCATSRIAGETQYFGPGTRLLVL.

Within the sample, this clonotype is medium-sized. V usage is TRBV6-5 and J usage is TRBJ2-3; D possibly corresponds to TRBD1 (6 bases). Germline CDR1 is MNHEY and CDR2 is SVGAGI. The CDR3 sequence is 15 residues long. V gave up 0 bases and J gave up 4 bases, with 11 bases separating them. CDR3 protein: CASSYSFTGPDTQYF. The CDR3 DNA reads TGTGCCAGCAGTTACTCGTTCACAGGGCCAGATACGCAGTATTTT.

This clonotype was detected a few times. The chain has TRBV7-9 and TRBJ1-3; D is perhaps TRBD1 (5 bases). The V end lost 2 bases, the J end lost 0 bases, and 8 bases lay between the germline ends. This CDR3 is built from 15 residues. Germline V gene lookup returns CDR1 SEHNR and CDR2 FQNEAQ (reference sequence). CDR3 in amino acids: CASSLQGFSGNTIYF. The CDR3 region has the DNA TGTGCCAGCAGCTTACAGGGCTTCTCTGGAAACACCATATATTTT.

This clonotype is termed medium-sized. V gene TRBV5-6 combines with J gene TRBJ2-1, with unresolved D. V was cut by 4 bases and J by 7 bases, with 9 bases left in between. CDR1 is SGHDT and CDR2 is YYEEEE in the germline V gene. The CDR3 runs 12 residues. This CDR3 reads CASSITTNEQFF. The CDR3 bases are TGTGCCAGCAGCATAACAACAAATGAGCAGTTCTTC. Using reference TRBV5-6 and TRBJ2-1 for the parts outside the CDR3, the full variable domain is DAGVTQSPTHLIKTRGQQVTLRCSPKSGHDTVSWYQQALGQGPQFIFQYYEEEERQRGNFPDRFSGHQFPNYSSELNVNALLLGDSALYLCASSITTNEQFFGPGTRLTVL.

The rearrangement links TRBV5-1 to TRBJ1-2, with a possible D match to TRBD1 (5 bases). The CDR3 runs to 14 residues. The ends were cut back, 4 bases at V and 4 bases at J, with 14 bases in the middle. Germline V CDR1 and CDR2: SGHRS, YFSETQ. This CDR3 is CASSPGGGSYGYTF. DNA of the CDR3: TGCGCCAGCAGCCCGGGGGGAGGCAGCTATGGCTACACCTTC.

Within the sample, this clonotype is medium-sized. The rearrangement uses TRBV12-3 or TRBV12-4 and TRBJ2-3; no clear D gene. The CDR3 runs 12 residues. V dropped 6 bases and J dropped 6 bases, with 10 bases sitting between them. The CDR3 loop is CASSPLGDTQYF. Written as DNA, the CDR3 is TGTGCCAGCAGCCCCCTAGGGGATACGCAGTATTTT.

The chain carries TRBV6-4 and TRBJ2-1, with D possibly matching TRBD1 (5 bases). The germline V gene encodes CDR1 MRHNA and CDR2 SNTAGT. CDR3 size: 14 residues. Trimming left V 3 bases short and J 8 bases short, with 14 bases between. Written as DNA, the CDR3 is TGTGCCAGCAGTGAGGCAGGGTTGAAGGATGAGCAGTTCTTC. Its translation: CASSEAGLKDEQFF.